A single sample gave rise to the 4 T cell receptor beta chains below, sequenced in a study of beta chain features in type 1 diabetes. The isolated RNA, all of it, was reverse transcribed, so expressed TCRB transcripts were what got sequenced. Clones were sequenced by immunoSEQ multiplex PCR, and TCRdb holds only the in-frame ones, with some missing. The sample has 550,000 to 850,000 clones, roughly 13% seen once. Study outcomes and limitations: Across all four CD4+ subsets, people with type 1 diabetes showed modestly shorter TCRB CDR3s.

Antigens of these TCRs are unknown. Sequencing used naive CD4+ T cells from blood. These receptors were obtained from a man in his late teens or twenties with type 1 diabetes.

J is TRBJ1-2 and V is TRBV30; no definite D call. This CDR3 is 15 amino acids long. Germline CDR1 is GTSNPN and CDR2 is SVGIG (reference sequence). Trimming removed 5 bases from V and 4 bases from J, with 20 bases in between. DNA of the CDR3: TGTGCCTGGGCTAACCGAGAGGCAGGAGGCTATGGCTACACCTTC. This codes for CAWANREAGGYGYTF.

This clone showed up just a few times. This CDR3 is CSVTPQGAGELFF. CDR3 nucleotide sequence: TGCAGCGTTACCCCTCAGGGGGCCGGGGAGCTGTTTTTT. The chain couples TRBV29-1 to TRBJ2-2, with 7 bases matching TRBD1. The length of the CDR3 is 13 residues. J lost 6 bases, V lost 5 bases, and 6 bases had no gene match. The germline gives CDR1 SQVTM, CDR2 ANQGSEA.

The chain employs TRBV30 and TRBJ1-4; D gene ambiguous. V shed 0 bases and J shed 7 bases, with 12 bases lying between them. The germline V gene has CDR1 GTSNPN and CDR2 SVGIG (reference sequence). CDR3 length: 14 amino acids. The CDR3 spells CAWSVGGDREKLFF. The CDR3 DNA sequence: TGTGCCTGGAGTGTAGGCGGAGACCGTGAAAAACTGTTTTTT.

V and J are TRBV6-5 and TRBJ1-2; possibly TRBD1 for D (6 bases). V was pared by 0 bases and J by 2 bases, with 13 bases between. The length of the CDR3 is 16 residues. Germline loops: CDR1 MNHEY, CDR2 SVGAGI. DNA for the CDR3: TGTGCCAGCAGTTACTCGAGCGCGGGGGGCAACTATGGCTACACCTTC. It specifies CASSYSSAGGNYGYTF.